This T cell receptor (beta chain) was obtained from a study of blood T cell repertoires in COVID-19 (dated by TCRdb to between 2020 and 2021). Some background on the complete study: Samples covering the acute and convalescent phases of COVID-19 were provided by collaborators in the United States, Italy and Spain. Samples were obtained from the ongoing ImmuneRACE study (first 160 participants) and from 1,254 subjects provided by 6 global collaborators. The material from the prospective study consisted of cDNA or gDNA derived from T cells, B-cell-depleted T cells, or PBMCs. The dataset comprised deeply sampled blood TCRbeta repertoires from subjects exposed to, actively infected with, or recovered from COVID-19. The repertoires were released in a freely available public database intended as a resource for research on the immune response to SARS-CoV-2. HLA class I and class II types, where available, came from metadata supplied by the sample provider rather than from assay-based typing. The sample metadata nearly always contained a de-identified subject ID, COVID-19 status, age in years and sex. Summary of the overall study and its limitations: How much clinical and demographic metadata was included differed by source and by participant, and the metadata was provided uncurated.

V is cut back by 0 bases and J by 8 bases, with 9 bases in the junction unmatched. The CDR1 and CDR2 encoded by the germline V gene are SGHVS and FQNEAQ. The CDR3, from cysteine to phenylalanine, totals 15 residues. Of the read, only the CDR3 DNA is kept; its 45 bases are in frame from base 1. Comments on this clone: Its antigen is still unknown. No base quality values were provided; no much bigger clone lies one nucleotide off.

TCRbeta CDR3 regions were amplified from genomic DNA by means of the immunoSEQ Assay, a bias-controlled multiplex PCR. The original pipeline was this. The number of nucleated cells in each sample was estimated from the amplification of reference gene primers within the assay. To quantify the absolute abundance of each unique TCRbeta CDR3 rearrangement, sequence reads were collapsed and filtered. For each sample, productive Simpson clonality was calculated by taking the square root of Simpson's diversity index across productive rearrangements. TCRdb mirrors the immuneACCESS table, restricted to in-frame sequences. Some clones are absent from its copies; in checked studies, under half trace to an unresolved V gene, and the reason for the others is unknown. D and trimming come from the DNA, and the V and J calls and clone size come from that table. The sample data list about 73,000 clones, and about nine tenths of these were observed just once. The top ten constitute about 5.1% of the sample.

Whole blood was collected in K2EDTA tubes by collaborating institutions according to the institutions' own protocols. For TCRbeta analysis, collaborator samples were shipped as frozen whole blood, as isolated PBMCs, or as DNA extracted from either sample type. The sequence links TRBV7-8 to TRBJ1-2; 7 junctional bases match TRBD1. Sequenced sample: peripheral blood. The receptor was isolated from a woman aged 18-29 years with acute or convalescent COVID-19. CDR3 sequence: CASSLARNAGGGYTF. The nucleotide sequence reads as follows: TGTGCCAGCAGCTTAGCGAGGAACGCAGGGGGAGGCTACACCTTC. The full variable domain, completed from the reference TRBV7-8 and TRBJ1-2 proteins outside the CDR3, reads GAGVSQSPRYKVAKRGQDVALRCDPISGHVSLFWYQQALGQGPEFLTYFQNEAQLDKSGLPSDRFFAERPEGSVSTLKIQRTQQEDSAVYLCASSLARNAGGGYTFGSGTRLTVV.